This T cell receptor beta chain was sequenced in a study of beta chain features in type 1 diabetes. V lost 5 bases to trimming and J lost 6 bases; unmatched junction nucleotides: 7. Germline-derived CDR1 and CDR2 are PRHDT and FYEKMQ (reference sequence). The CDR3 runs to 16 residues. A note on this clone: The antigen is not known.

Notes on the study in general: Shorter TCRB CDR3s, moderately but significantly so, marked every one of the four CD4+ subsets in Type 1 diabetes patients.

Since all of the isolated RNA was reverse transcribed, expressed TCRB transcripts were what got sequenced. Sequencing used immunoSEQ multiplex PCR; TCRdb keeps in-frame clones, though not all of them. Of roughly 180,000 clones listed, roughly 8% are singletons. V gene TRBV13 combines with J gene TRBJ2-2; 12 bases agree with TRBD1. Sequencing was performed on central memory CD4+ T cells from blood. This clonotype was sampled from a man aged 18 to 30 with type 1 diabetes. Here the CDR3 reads CASSMGDRGPSGELFF. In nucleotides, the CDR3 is TGTGCCAGCAGCATGGGGGACAGGGGGCCCTCCGGGGAGCTGTTTTTT.